The 23 T cell receptor beta chains presented below share a single source sample, sequenced in a study of monozygotic twins with inflammatory bowel disease. TCRdb re-called the 5' RACE reads and catalogs CDR3 proteins one per entry, DNA excluded. Its table records fewer than 550,000 distinct CDR3 sequences. The specimen sequenced was blood. These receptor sequences come from a human donor with ulcerative colitis or Crohn's disease, or a healthy co-twin of an affected twin (not recorded which).

The chain combines TRBV28 with TRBJ2-1; TCRdb's D gene call, TRBD2, goes unchecked for lack of DNA. Germline-derived CDR1 and CDR2 are MDHEN and SYDVKM. This CDR3 has 15 residues. The CDR3 loop is CASTSTSGRRNEQFF.

This chain links TRBV7-2 with TRBJ1-5. Germline V gene lookup returns CDR1 SGHTA and CDR2 FQGNSA. This CDR3 comprises 15 residues. This CDR3 is CASSLGWQGSQPQHF.

The chain links TRBV27 to TRBJ2-5; the TCRdb D gene call, TRBD1, has no DNA to confirm it. CDR1 is MNHEY and CDR2 is SMNVEV in the germline V gene (reference sequence). The CDR3 runs to 13 residues. This chain's CDR3 is CASWDRVGETQYF.

The J gene is TRBJ2-1, the V gene TRBV5-1; TCRdb designates TRBD1, a call that cannot be tested without DNA. The V gene's germline CDR1 is SGHRS and CDR2 YFSETQ. The CDR3 totals 12 residues. The CDR3 sequence is CASSLSRDEQFF.

V usage is TRBV27 and J usage is TRBJ2-7; TCRdb proposes TRBD2, but this gene call is untestable without DNA. Germline V gives CDR1 MNHEY, CDR2 SMNVEV (reference sequence). The CDR3 sequence is 15 residues long. CDR3: CASSFVAGPSYEQYF.

J is TRBJ2-2 and V is TRBV5-1. Germline V gene sequence: CDR1 SGHRS, CDR2 YFSETQ. CDR3 length equals 15 residues. This chain's CDR3 is CASSFRTWNTGELFF. The full variable domain, completed using reference TRBV5-1 and TRBJ2-2, is KAGVTQTPRYLIKTRGQQVTLSCSPISGHRSVSWYQQTPGQGLQFLFEYFSETQRNKGNFPGRFSGRQFSNSRSEMNVSTLELGDSALYLCASSFRTWNTGELFFGEGSRLTVL.

This chain links TRBV19 with TRBJ1-6. This CDR3 is 17 amino acids long. Germline CDR1 reads LNHDA; CDR2 reads SQIVND (reference sequence). CDR3 in amino acids: CASSIGRRLNYNSPLHF.

The genes are TRBV19 and TRBJ1-1. CDR1 is LNHDA and CDR2 is SQIVND in the germline V gene (reference sequence). CDR3 length equals 15 residues. The chain's CDR3 is CASSIYGLMNTEAFF.

V and J are TRBV7-6 and TRBJ2-5; TCRdb reports TRBD2, a call that lacks DNA to check it against. The germline V gene encodes CDR1 SGHVS and CDR2 FNYEAQ. There are 16 residues in the CDR3. Here the CDR3 reads CASSSRAGGIQETQYF.

The rearrangement joins TRBV20-1 to TRBJ1-1. CDR1 DFQATT and CDR2 SNEGSKA come from the germline V gene (reference sequence). This CDR3 contains 13 residues. CDR3 residues: CSARLSLITEAFF.

The chain joins TRBV2 to TRBJ2-4; the D call of TRBD2 rests on TCRdb alone, since no DNA is present to check it. From germline, CDR1 is SNHLY and CDR2 FYNNEI. The CDR3 runs to 18 residues. CDR3 region: CASRERLAGDGAKNIQYF.

This rearrangement joins TRBV20-1 to TRBJ1-2. The CDR3 sequence is 11 residues long. Germline V CDR1 and CDR2: DFQATT, SNEGSKA (reference sequence). CDR3 sequence: CSARGEEGYTF.

V gene TRBV6-1 combines with J gene TRBJ1-5; TCRdb's D call of TRBD1 is untestable without DNA. This CDR3 contains 15 residues. Germline V gene lookup returns CDR1 MNHNS and CDR2 SASEGT. This CDR3 reads CASRVGGAENQPQHF.

The rearrangement joins TRBV5-5 to TRBJ2-1. CDR1 and CDR2 from the germline V gene are SGHKS and YYEKEE (reference sequence). The CDR3 totals 15 residues. This CDR3 reads CASSVNPSSYNEQFF.

The rearrangement uses TRBV7-8 and TRBJ1-5; TCRdb's D gene call, TRBD1, goes unchecked for lack of DNA. The CDR3 sequence is 14 residues long. The germline V gene has CDR1 SGHVS and CDR2 FQNEAQ. CDR3 region: CASSEQGASQPQHF.

This chain connects TRBV28 to TRBJ1-2; TCRdb names TRBD1, which stays unverified in the absence of DNA. Germline values: CDR1 MDHEN, CDR2 SYDVKM. This CDR3 is built from 13 residues. This CDR3 reads CASKTGTNYGYTF.

The chain has TRBV27 and TRBJ1-1; the D call of TRBD1 rests on TCRdb alone, since no DNA is present to check it. Germline loops: CDR1 MNHEY, CDR2 SMNVEV (reference sequence). The CDR3 totals 14 residues. The chain's CDR3 is CASGARQTNTEAFF.

The chain employs TRBV5-1 and TRBJ1-1; TCRdb selects TRBD1, and the lack of DNA leaves this call unchecked. Germline V lookup: CDR1 SGHRS, CDR2 YFSETQ. The CDR3 is made up of 14 amino acids. Here the CDR3 reads CASSPTDRGAEAFF.

The V and J genes are TRBV11-1 and TRBJ2-5; TCRdb indicates TRBD2, and absent DNA this call remains unverified. Germline CDR1 reads SGHAT; CDR2 reads FQDESV (reference sequence). This CDR3 spans 18 amino acids. The CDR3 sequence is CASSLVAFTGVAGETQYF.

The chain uses TRBV7-3 and TRBJ1-1; TCRdb calls TRBD1, which cannot be checked without DNA. This CDR3 is 16 amino acids long. The germline CDR1 and CDR2 sequences are SGHTA and FQGTGA. CDR3 residues: CASSSGRDGRNTEAFF.

The chain recombines TRBV5-6 with TRBJ2-1. The germline CDR1 and CDR2 sequences are SGHDT and YYEEEE. The length of the CDR3 is 11 residues. CDR3 in amino acids: CASSYSNEQFF. Looking up the rest from reference TRBV5-6 and TRBJ2-1 gives the full variable domain: DAGVTQSPTHLIKTRGQQVTLRCSPKSGHDTVSWYQQALGQGPQFIFQYYEEEERQRGNFPDRFSGHQFPNYSSELNVNALLLGDSALYLCASSYSNEQFFGPGTRLTVL.

The chain carries TRBV7-6 and TRBJ2-1; absent DNA, TCRdb's TRBD2 call cannot be checked. The germline V gene encodes CDR1 SGHVS and CDR2 FNYEAQ. The CDR3 totals 16 residues. CDR3 sequence: CASSLYESGIFDEQFF. The whole variable domain, filled in from reference TRBV7-6 and TRBJ2-1, reads GAGVSQSPRYKVTKRGQDVALRCDPISGHVSLYWYRQALGQGPEFLTYFNYEAQQDKSGLPNDRFSAERPEGSISTLTIQRTEQRDSAMYRCASSLYESGIFDEQFFGPGTRLTVL.

The chain employs TRBV7-2 and TRBJ2-1; TCRdb gives TRBD1 as the D gene, but with no DNA this cannot be confirmed. Germline V lookup: CDR1 SGHTA, CDR2 FQGNSA. The CDR3 has 13 residues. The CDR3 sequence is CASSVDGGHEQFF.